The 24 T cell receptor beta chains in this list originate from one sample, sequenced in a study of T cells after yellow fever vaccination. One entry per CDR3 protein results from TCRdb running MiXCR on the 5' RACE reads. The table records around 320,000 distinct CDR3 sequences, around 4.3% of them present only once. The sequenced sample was PBMCs, obtained 15 days after the yellow fever booster vaccination. The receptors originated from a man between 18 and 35 years old who received the YFV17D yellow fever vaccine.

This clonotype was seen ten or more times. J is TRBJ2-5 and V is TRBV12-3 or TRBV12-4; a possible D gene is TRBD1 (6 bases). Trimming stripped 6 bases from V and 5 bases from J, with 13 bases between. The CDR3 spans 13 residues. The DNA of the CDR3 is TGTGCCAGCAGCGAGCAGGGGACGGAGACCCAGTACTTC. It translates to CASSEQGTETQYF.

Only one count was recorded for this clonotype. A much larger clone sits a single nucleotide away, making a read error possible. The rearrangement links TRBV6-6 to TRBJ1-5; no clear D. CDR3 length: 10 residues. CDR1 is MNHNY, CDR2 SVGAGI, per germline (reference sequence). The CDR3: CASGNLPQHF. CDR3 nucleotides: TGTGCCAGCGGAAATCTGCCCCAGCATTTT.

This clonotype was detected many times. The chain is built from TRBV12-3 or TRBV12-4 and TRBJ2-5; D not certain. The CDR3 has 14 amino acids. The V and J ends lost 3 bases and 5 bases respectively, with 13 bases between them. As DNA, the CDR3 is TGTGCCAGCAGTTTGAACCCTGGAGTGGAGACCCAGTACTTC. It yields the protein CASSLNPGVETQYF.

The chain combines TRBV12-5 with TRBJ2-1; D might be TRBD1 (5 bases). With 1 base removed from V and 10 bases from J, the gap between germline ends came to 14 bases. The CDR3 has 14 amino acids. CDR1 is LGHNT and CDR2 is FRNRAP in the germline V gene. The CDR3 spells CASGLAAGSIEQFF. Here the CDR3 DNA reads TGTGCTAGTGGTTTGGCCGCAGGGTCTATCGAGCAGTTCTTC.

The chain is built from TRBV21-1 and TRBJ2-1; TRBD2, as called in the table, went unchecked against the DNA. TRBV21-1 is marked as a pseudogene. This CDR3 is 17 amino acids long. In DNA form, the CDR3 reads TGTGCCAGCAGCAACTATAGCGGGGAAAGCTCCTACAATGAGCAGTTCTTC. Translating gives CASSNYSGESSYNEQFF.

This clonotype showed up many times. The rearrangement links TRBV5-5 to TRBJ2-3; no clear D. Germline CDR1 SGHKS, CDR2 YYEKEE (reference sequence). This CDR3 comprises 15 residues. V was cut by 2 bases and J by 0 bases, with 10 bases left in between. The CDR3 region is CASSFRRPSTDTQYF. CDR3 DNA sequence: TGTGCCAGCAGCTTTAGAAGACCTAGCACAGATACGCAGTATTTT.

This clonotype was detected many times. The V gene is TRBV18, the J gene TRBJ2-2; D assignment may be TRBD1 or TRBD2 (5 bases each). The CDR3 length is 14 residues. CDR1 is KGHSH and CDR2 is LQKENI in the germline V gene. V lost 3 bases and J lost 5, with 10 bases in between. The CDR3 region has the DNA TGTGCCAGCTCACCGGGGACGGGGACCGGGGAGCTGTTTTTT. Translating it yields CASSPGTGTGELFF.

The sample holds a few counts of this clonotype. V gene TRBV7-2 combines with J gene TRBJ2-2; D unresolved. Trimming took off 8 bases at V and 4 bases at J, with 8 bases between the two ends. CDR1 is SGHTA and CDR2 is FQGNSA in the germline V gene. The CDR3 is 12 residues long. The chain's CDR3 is CASRVPTGELFF. The DNA for the CDR3 is TGTGCCAGCCGGGTCCCCACCGGGGAGCTGTTTTTT. The whole variable domain, remainder taken from reference TRBV7-2 and TRBJ2-2, is GAGVSQSPSNKVTEKGKDVELRCDPISGHTALYWYRQSLGQGLEFLIYFQGNSAPDKSGLPSDRFSAERTGGSVSTLTIQRTQQEDSAVYLCASRVPTGELFFGEGSRLTVL.

The sample holds many counts of this clonotype. The gene calls are TRBV12-3 or TRBV12-4 and TRBJ2-3; D is ambiguous. The V end was cut by 11 bases, the J end by 3 bases, with 15 bases between. The CDR3 loop spans 13 amino acids. CDR3 loop: CACKSMGTDTQYF. CDR3 nucleotide sequence: TGTGCCTGCAAATCTATGGGAACAGATACGCAGTATTTT.

The rearrangement joins TRBV20-1 to TRBJ1-4, with 7 bases matching TRBD1. Germline CDR1 and CDR2: DFQATT and SNEGSKA (reference sequence). Trimming removed 8 bases from V and 7 bases from J; junction bases left unmatched: 13. The CDR3 is 14 amino acids. The CDR3 loop reads CSTITRGGVEKLFF. The CDR3 nucleotides are TGCAGTACCATCACCAGAGGGGGCGTTGAAAAACTGTTTTTT.

This clonotype has ten or more counts. This chain connects TRBV4-3 to TRBJ2-1; TRBD2 aligns across 8 bases. Losses at the gene ends were 1 base for V and 6 bases for J; bases not matched to a gene: 8. The CDR3 is made up of 16 amino acids. CDR1 LGHNA and CDR2 YSLEER come from the germline V gene. The CDR3 region is CASSQAAGLVINEQFF. In DNA, the CDR3 is TGCGCCAGCAGCCAAGCAGCGGGACTAGTAATCAATGAGCAGTTCTTC.

This clonotype was picked up many times. This CDR3 reads CSGQDGFTKNIQYF. The CDR3 DNA reads TGCAGTGGGCAGGATGGTTTTACCAAAAACATTCAGTACTTC. V and J are TRBV20-1 and TRBJ2-4; D is uncertain. Germline V lookup: CDR1 DFQATT, CDR2 SNEGSKA (reference sequence). This CDR3 has 14 residues. Trimming took off 7 bases at V and 2 bases at J, with 15 bases between the two ends.

The chain combines TRBV19 with TRBJ2-1; 8 nucleotides agree with TRBD2. The CDR3 is made up of 15 amino acids. In germline, CDR1 is LNHDA, CDR2 SQIVND (reference sequence). J lost 10 bases, V lost 6 bases, and 14 bases had no gene match. The CDR3 sequence is CASSPGGGVFREQFF. CDR3 nucleotide sequence: TGTGCCAGTAGCCCGGGAGGGGGAGTATTCAGGGAGCAGTTCTTC.

V is TRBV14 and J is TRBJ1-3; D is ambiguous. V lost 2 bases and J lost 4, with 9 bases in between. The CDR3 has 14 amino acids. Looked up from germline, CDR1 is SGHDN and CDR2 is FVKESK. The CDR3 here is CASSQQTAGNTIYF. CDR3 in DNA: TGTGCCAGCAGCCAACAGACGGCCGGAAACACCATATATTTT.

CDR3 protein: CASSPLRGDPETQYF. CDR3 bases: TGTGCCAGCAGCCCCCTGCGGGGGGACCCAGAGACCCAGTACTTC. The chain recombines TRBV11-2 with TRBJ2-5; 8 positions agree with TRBD2. Germline V gene lookup returns CDR1 SGHAT and CDR2 FQNNGV. V was clipped by 5 bases and J by 4 bases; unmatched bases: 9. The CDR3 has 15 residues.

This clonotype has a count of ten or more. The chain uses TRBV10-2 and TRBJ2-4, with 13 nucleotides matching TRBD2. This CDR3 has 18 residues. V lost 8 bases, J lost 0 bases, and 10 bases stayed unmatched. The V gene's germline CDR1 is WSHSY and CDR2 SAAADI. The DNA for the CDR3 is TGCGCCAGCCGCCCCGGGACTAGCGGGGCATTAGCCAAAAACATTCAGTACTTC. It specifies CASRPGTSGALAKNIQYF.

This clonotype appeared a few times. This chain links TRBV4-1 with TRBJ2-7, with D perhaps matching TRBD1 or TRBD2 (5 bases each). The germline V gene has CDR1 MGHRA and CDR2 YSYEKL. The V gene lost 4 bases and the J gene lost 0 bases, with 16 bases spanning the gap. The CDR3 is 16 residues long. The CDR3 nucleotides are TGCGCCAGCAGCCCCCATCCTCGGGACGGCTCCTACGAGCAGTACTTC. Translation gives CASSPHPRDGSYEQYF.

This clonotype was counted ten times or more. This rearrangement joins TRBV6-5 to TRBJ1-3, with D unresolved. The ends were cut back, 0 bases at V and 5 bases at J, with 14 bases in the middle. This CDR3 comprises 16 residues. The germline CDR1 and CDR2 sequences are MNHEY and SVGAGI. CDR3 sequence reads: CASSYSNWPTRNTIYF. The CDR3 region has the DNA TGTGCCAGCAGTTACTCGAATTGGCCGACTAGAAACACCATATATTTT.

The chain employs TRBV5-1 and TRBJ2-1; the D is unclear. The V gene's germline CDR1 is SGHRS and CDR2 YFSETQ. V was cut by 0 bases and J by 8 bases, with 15 bases left in between. This CDR3 has 15 amino acids. The CDR3 DNA is TGCGCCAGCAGCTTGGTTTCATTTTCTAGGGATGAGCAGTTCTTC. It is translated as CASSLVSFSRDEQFF.

This clonotype showed up just a few times. The V and J genes are TRBV24-1 and TRBJ1-1; 9 bases align to TRBD1. From germline, CDR1 is KGHDR and CDR2 SFDVKD. V lost 4 bases to trimming and J lost 6 bases; unmatched junction nucleotides: 2. The CDR3 length is 13 residues. CDR3 region: CATSERTGAEAFF. The CDR3 nucleotides are TGTGCCACCAGTGAGCGGACAGGGGCTGAAGCTTTCTTT.

The gene calls are TRBV24-1 and TRBJ2-1; D not certain. V was shortened by 7 bases and J by 10 bases, with 16 bases between the two germline ends. There are 13 residues in the CDR3. Germline V CDR1 and CDR2: KGHDR, SFDVKD. The CDR3: CATRDSSLQEQFF. The CDR3 nucleotides read TGTGCCACCAGGGATAGCAGCCTACAGGAGCAGTTCTTC.

This clonotype was seen just once. The rearrangement uses TRBV5-1 and TRBJ1-1, with D possibly being TRBD1 (6 bases). Germline CDR1 SGHRS, CDR2 YFSETQ. The CDR3 runs to 15 residues. Between the trimmed V and J ends, which lost 3 bases and 6 bases, there was a span of 18 bases. CDR3 in DNA: TGCGCCAGCAGCTGGAACGGGGGCGCCGGGTCTGAAGCTTTCTTT. Residues: CASSWNGGAGSEAFF.

This clonotype has ten or more counts. V and J are TRBV12-3 or TRBV12-4 and TRBJ2-3; either TRBD1 or TRBD2 may fit D (7 bases each). The CDR3 runs to 14 residues. V lost 7 bases and J 3 bases, leaving 14 bases between the germline ends. The CDR3 DNA reads TGTGCCAGCACCGCGCAGGGGGGGACAGATACGCAGTATTTT. Amino acids: CASTAQGGTDTQYF.

The V gene is TRBV20-1, the J gene TRBJ2-7, with 8 bases that match TRBD1. The CDR3 spans 13 residues. Looked up from germline, CDR1 is DFQATT and CDR2 is SNEGSKA (reference sequence). After removal of 5 bases from V and 3 bases from J, the junction contained 6 bases not matched to a gene. The CDR3 nucleotides read TGCAGTGCTCCCGGACAGGGATACTACGAGCAGTACGTC. Residues: CSAPGQGYYEQYV.